This entry features one TCR beta chain sequence. This sample was included in a study of CD8 T cells in Susac syndrome. CDR3 length: 15 residues. Trimming took 5 bases from V and 5 from J; bases not matched to a gene: 6. Germline lookup yields CDR1 MNHEY and CDR2 SMNVEV (reference sequence). Random-hexamer reverse transcription was applied to roughly 0.5 to 1 ug RNA. TCRdb reanalysed the immunoSEQ multiplex PCR reads using MiXCR and keeps one entry per CDR3 protein. The sample lists about 130,000 distinct CDR3 sequences, just under 95% seen once, with over 0.2% in the top ten. The sequenced sample was CD8+ T cells from PBMCs. The J gene is TRBJ2-5, the V gene TRBV27, with 12 bases identical to TRBD2. The origin of this receptor is a human donor with Susac syndrome. The CDR3 here is CASSPLAGGPETQYF. CDR3 in DNA: TGTGCCAGCAGTCCCCTAGCGGGAGGGCCGGAGACCCAGTACTTC.